One and the same sample provided the 21 T cell receptor beta chains below, sequenced in a study of vaccination effects on CD4 cells after COVID-19 (dated by TCRdb to the early 2020s). In the ViraFEST assay, PBMC were stimulated with viral peptide pools, and TCR sequencing was then used to find antigen-specific CD4+ T cell clonotypes based on their expansion. After around ten days of culture, CD4+ T cells were isolated with the EasySep CD4+ T cell isolation kit. Two doses of either the BNT162b2 or the mRNA-1273 mRNA SARS-CoV-2 vaccine were administered to participants. Which antigens these TCRs recognize remains unknown. The library was produced with the immunoSEQ multiplex PCR assay. TCRdb obtained this table from immuneACCESS and retained in-frame rearrangements with V and J assigned. These tables miss some clones; where compared with another copy, unresolved V genes account for less than half of the shortfall, and the remainder is unexplained. Within this sample are around 14,000 clones, with over 55% of them counted one time only. Nearly 10% of the sample goes to the ten largest clones.

Source: CD4+ T cells from PBMCs cultured with SARS-CoV-2 spike peptides, taken after COVID-19 vaccination. The cell subset or site label, read with the paper, signifies: SARS-CoV-2 spike overlapping peptide pool stimulation. The receptors were gathered from a human donor who received a COVID-19 vaccine.

V and J are TRBV2 and TRBJ2-7; no firm D call. Germline CDR1 and CDR2: SNHLY and FYNNEI. The CDR3 is 14 amino acids. V lost 1 base and J 2 bases, leaving 9 bases between the germline ends. The CDR3 spells CASSEGRTAYEQYF. CDR3 nucleotide sequence: TGTGCCAGCAGTGAAGGGCGGACGGCCTACGAGCAGTACTTC.

For the CDR3, the DNA is TGCGCCAGCAGCGAGTCAGGGCTATCCTACGAGCAGTACTTC. Encoded protein: CASSESGLSYEQYF. The chain combines TRBV5-1 with TRBJ2-7; maybe TRBD1 (5 bases). Germline loops: CDR1 SGHRS, CDR2 YFSETQ. V lost 4 bases, J lost 1 base, and 12 bases lay in between. The CDR3 totals 14 residues. The whole variable domain, filled in from reference TRBV5-1 and TRBJ2-7, reads KAGVTQTPRYLIKTRGQQVTLSCSPISGHRSVSWYQQTPGQGLQFLFEYFSETQRNKGNFPGRFSGRQFSNSRSEMNVSTLELGDSALYLCASSESGLSYEQYFGPGTRLTVT.

The V gene is TRBV9, the J gene TRBJ2-3, with D unresolved. CDR1 SGDLS and CDR2 YYNGEE come from the germline V gene. The length of the CDR3 is 15 residues. V lost 0 bases to trimming and J lost 2 bases, with 10 bases between them. The CDR3 DNA sequence: TGTGCCAGCAGCGTAGACTTTGGGGTCACAGATACGCAGTATTTT. As protein: CASSVDFGVTDTQYF.

This sequence joins TRBV29-1 and TRBJ2-7; weak D call: TRBD1 (6 bases). This CDR3 contains 12 residues. Germline CDR1 SQVTM, CDR2 ANQGSEA. Trimming took 7 bases from V and 2 from J, leaving 12 bases between them. The CDR3 DNA reads TGCAGCGCATCGGACAGCCCCTACGAGCAGTACTTC. Translation: CSASDSPYEQYF.

This clone came up a few times. V and J are TRBV7-8 and TRBJ2-5; D remains ambiguous. The germline gives CDR1 SGHVS, CDR2 FQNEAQ. V lost 1 base and J lost 5, with 11 bases in between. The CDR3 extends over 14 amino acids. The CDR3 DNA follows: TGTGCCAGCAGCTTAGGGTCGGTGGGGGAGACCCAGTACTTC. Amino acid sequence: CASSLGSVGETQYF.

The J gene is TRBJ2-7, the V gene TRBV18, with 9 positions matching TRBD1. The CDR3 is 15 residues long. V trimming: 2 bases; J trimming: 0 bases; junction bases outside the gene matches: 2. Germline-derived CDR1 and CDR2 are KGHSH and LQKENI. CDR3 coding DNA: TGTGCCAGCTCACCAGGGACAGGGAGCTCCTACGAGCAGTACTTC. It encodes CASSPGTGSSYEQYF.

This clone appeared a single time. The chain carries TRBV19 and TRBJ1-1, with unresolved D. The V and J ends lost 4 bases and 5 bases respectively, with 8 bases between them. The CDR3 spans 12 residues. Germline V gives CDR1 LNHDA, CDR2 SQIVND (reference sequence). CDR3 nucleotide sequence: TGTGCCAGTAGTAAGACGAGAACTGAAGCTTTCTTT. This gives the protein CASSKTRTEAFF.

This clone has just a few counts. The genes are TRBV7-6 and TRBJ2-3, with 7 positions matching TRBD1. The junction had 7 bases not matched to a gene; V was cut back by 4 bases and J by 3 bases. Germline V lookup: CDR1 SGHVS, CDR2 FNYEAQ. This CDR3 has 15 amino acids. The CDR3 nucleotides read TGTGCCAGCAGCTCATCCGGGACAGAGACAGATACGCAGTATTTT. The encoded protein is CASSSSGTETDTQYF.

J is TRBJ2-3 and V is TRBV10-3; D gene ambiguous. The germline V gene has CDR1 ENHRY and CDR2 SYGVKD. The CDR3 sequence is 14 residues long. Trimming left V 4 bases short and J 4 bases short, with 12 bases between. This CDR3 reads CAISGVGAADTQYF. The DNA of the CDR3 is TGTGCCATCAGTGGGGTTGGTGCCGCAGATACGCAGTATTTT.

CDR3 nucleotide sequence: TGTGCCCCCCACTCAGGCGGGGCGGCTGAAGCTTTCTTT. Protein sequence: CAPHSGGAAEAFF. The chain employs TRBV6-5 and TRBJ1-1, with D maybe TRBD1 (5 bases). The CDR3 sequence is 13 residues long. Trimming took 11 bases from V and 6 from J, leaving 19 bases between them. The germline V gene has CDR1 MNHEY and CDR2 SVGAGI.

This clone is medium-sized in the sample. This chain joins TRBV9 and TRBJ2-1; tentative D call: TRBD2 (7 bases). Germline CDR1 is SGDLS and CDR2 is YYNGEE. Trimming pared 4 bases from V and 6 bases from J, leaving 23 bases between. This CDR3 has 17 amino acids. The CDR3 DNA follows: TGTGCCAGCAGCTCCTTCCTGGGGGGGCGAGATAGCAATGAGCAGTTCTTC. Protein product: CASSSFLGGRDSNEQFF.

The chain has TRBV3-1 (or the pseudogene TRBV3-2) and TRBJ1-1, with 8 bases that match TRBD1. This CDR3 has 15 amino acids. Germline V gene lookup returns CDR1 LGHDT and CDR2 YNNKEL (reference sequence). V lost 4 bases to trimming and J lost 4 bases; unmatched junction nucleotides: 8. CDR3 in DNA: TGTGCCAGCAGCCTGAGGACAGGGCGAGGCACTGAAGCTTTCTTT. The encoded protein is CASSLRTGRGTEAFF.

The chain joins TRBV7-9 to TRBJ2-2, with TRBD2 identical over 11 bases. Trimming cost V 5 bases and J 5 bases; bases outside gene matches: 10. CDR3 size: 17 residues. Germline-derived CDR1 and CDR2 are SEHNR and FQNEAQ (reference sequence). The CDR3 loop reads CASSPGLAVAGTGELFF. For the CDR3, the DNA is TGTGCCAGCAGCCCGGGACTAGCGGTAGCGGGAACCGGGGAGCTGTTTTTT.

The rearrangement uses TRBV19 and TRBJ2-6; D possibly matches TRBD1 or TRBD2 (5 bases each). V shed 0 bases and J shed 2 bases, with 8 bases lying between them. CDR1 LNHDA and CDR2 SQIVND come from the germline V gene (reference sequence). The CDR3 loop spans 16 amino acids. The CDR3 loop is CASSIELGAGANVLTF. CDR3 DNA: TGTGCCAGTAGTATAGAATTGGGGGCTGGGGCCAACGTCCTGACTTTC.

The rearrangement joins TRBV4-1 to TRBJ2-1; D call uncertain. V lost 4 bases and J lost 0, with 16 bases in between. The CDR3 consists of 17 residues. Germline CDR1 is MGHRA and CDR2 is YSYEKL. The CDR3 region is CASSPWSAASSYNEQFF. CDR3 DNA: TGCGCCAGCAGCCCCTGGTCGGCAGCGAGCTCCTACAATGAGCAGTTCTTC.

This chain links TRBV6-5 with TRBJ2-3; 8 bases map to TRBD1. In germline, CDR1 is MNHEY, CDR2 SVGAGI. This CDR3 has 16 amino acids. The trim removed 1 base at V and 3 bases at J, leaving 6 bases unmatched. Here the CDR3 reads CASSYFGQGGTDTQYF. CDR3 DNA: TGTGCCAGCAGTTACTTCGGACAGGGCGGTACAGATACGCAGTATTTT.

The rearrangement uses TRBV20-1 and TRBJ2-1; no clear D. The germline V gene encodes CDR1 DFQATT and CDR2 SNEGSKA (reference sequence). The CDR3 loop spans 12 amino acids. V dropped 3 bases and J dropped 7 bases, with 10 bases sitting between them. DNA for the CDR3: TGCAGTGCTAGTCCCCTCTGGAATGAGCAGTTCTTC. The encoded protein is CSASPLWNEQFF.

The chain links TRBV9 to TRBJ1-2, with D perhaps matching TRBD1 (5 bases). V lost 4 bases and J lost 4, with 20 bases in between. The germline V gene encodes CDR1 SGDLS and CDR2 YYNGEE. CDR3 length equals 16 residues. The CDR3 sequence: CASSPDTAVPLYGYTF. CDR3 in DNA: TGTGCCAGCAGCCCGGACACGGCCGTCCCCCTCTATGGCTACACCTTC.

The chain is built from TRBV19 and TRBJ1-1; 10 nucleotides align to TRBD1. Germline CDR1 and CDR2: LNHDA and SQIVND (reference sequence). Trimming at V came to 5 bases and at J to 10 bases, leaving 10 bases not matched to a gene. The CDR3 sequence is 14 residues long. CDR3 amino acids: CASSPGTGVNGAFF. CDR3 sequence (DNA): TGTGCCAGTAGTCCCGGGACAGGGGTTAATGGAGCTTTCTTT.

The V gene is TRBV5-1, the J gene TRBJ2-7; weak D call: TRBD2 (5 bases). The CDR3 sequence is 14 residues long. V shed 4 bases and J shed 2 bases, with 13 bases lying between them. The germline CDR1 and CDR2 sequences are SGHRS and YFSETQ. The DNA for the CDR3 is TGCGCCAGCAGCCCCTCAGGACTGGCCTACGAGCAGTACTTC. This translates into CASSPSGLAYEQYF.

V and J are TRBV3-1 (or the pseudogene TRBV3-2) and TRBJ2-1; D ambiguous. The ends were cut back, 5 bases at V and 6 bases at J, with 8 bases in the middle. The CDR3 contains 12 residues. CDR1 LGHDT and CDR2 YNNKEL come from the germline V gene (reference sequence). CDR3 residues: CASSSRRNEQFF. The CDR3 bases are TGTGCCAGCAGCTCCAGGCGCAATGAGCAGTTCTTC.